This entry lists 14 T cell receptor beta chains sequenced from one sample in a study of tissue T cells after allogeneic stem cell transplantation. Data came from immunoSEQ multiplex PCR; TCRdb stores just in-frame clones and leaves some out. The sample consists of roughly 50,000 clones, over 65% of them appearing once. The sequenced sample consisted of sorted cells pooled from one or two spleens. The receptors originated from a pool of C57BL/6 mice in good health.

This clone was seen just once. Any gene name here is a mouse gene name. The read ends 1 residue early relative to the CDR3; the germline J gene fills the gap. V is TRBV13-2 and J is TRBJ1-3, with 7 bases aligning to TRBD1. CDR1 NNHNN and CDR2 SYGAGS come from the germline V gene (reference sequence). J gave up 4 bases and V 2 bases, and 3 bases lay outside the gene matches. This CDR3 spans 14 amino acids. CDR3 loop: CASGDQGGGNTLYF. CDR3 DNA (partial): TGTGCCAGCGGTGACCAGGGGGGAGGAAATACGCTCTAT.

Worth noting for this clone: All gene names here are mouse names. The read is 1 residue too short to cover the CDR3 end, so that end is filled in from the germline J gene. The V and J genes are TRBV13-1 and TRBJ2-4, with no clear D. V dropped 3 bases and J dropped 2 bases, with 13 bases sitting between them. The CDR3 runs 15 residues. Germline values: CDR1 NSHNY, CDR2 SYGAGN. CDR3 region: CASSALRWNQNTLYF. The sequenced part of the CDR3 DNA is TGTGCCAGCAGTGCCCTTCGGTGGAATCAAAACACCTTGTAC.

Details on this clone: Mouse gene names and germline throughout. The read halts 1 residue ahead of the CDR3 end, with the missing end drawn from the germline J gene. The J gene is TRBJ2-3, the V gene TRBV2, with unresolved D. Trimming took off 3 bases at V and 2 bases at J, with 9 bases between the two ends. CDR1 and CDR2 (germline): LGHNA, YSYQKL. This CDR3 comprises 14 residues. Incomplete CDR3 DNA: TGTGCCAGCAGCCACAGACGGGATGCAGAAACGCTGTAT. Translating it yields CASSHRRDAETLY. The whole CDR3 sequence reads CASSHRRDAETLYF.

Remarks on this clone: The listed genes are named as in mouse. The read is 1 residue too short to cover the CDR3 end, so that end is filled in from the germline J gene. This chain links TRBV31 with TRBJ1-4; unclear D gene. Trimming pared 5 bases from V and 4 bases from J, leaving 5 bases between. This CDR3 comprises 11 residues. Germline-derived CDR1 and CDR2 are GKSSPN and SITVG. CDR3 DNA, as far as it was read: TGTGCCTGGGGGGACAACGAAAGATTATTT. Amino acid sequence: CAWGDNERLF. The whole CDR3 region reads CAWGDNERLFF.

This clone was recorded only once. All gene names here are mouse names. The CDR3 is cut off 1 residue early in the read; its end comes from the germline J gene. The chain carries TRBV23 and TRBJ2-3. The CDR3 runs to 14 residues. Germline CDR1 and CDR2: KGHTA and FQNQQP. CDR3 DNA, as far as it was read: TGCTCCAGCAGTCAACGGGACAGTGCAGAAACGCTGTAT. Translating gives CSSSQRDSAETLY. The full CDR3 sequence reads CSSSQRDSAETLYF. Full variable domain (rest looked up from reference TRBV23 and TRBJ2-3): DAAVTQKPRYLIKMKGQEAEMKCIPEKGHTAVFWYQQKQSKELKFLIYFQNQQPLDQIDMVKERFSAVCPSSSLCSLGIRTCEAEDSALYLCSSSQRDSAETLYFGSGTRLTVL.

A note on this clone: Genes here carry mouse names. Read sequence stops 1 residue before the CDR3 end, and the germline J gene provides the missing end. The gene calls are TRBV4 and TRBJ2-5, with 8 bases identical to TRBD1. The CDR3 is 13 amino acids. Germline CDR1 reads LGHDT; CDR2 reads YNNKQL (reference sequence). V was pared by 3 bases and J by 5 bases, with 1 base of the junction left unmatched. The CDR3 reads CASSYRGRDTQYF. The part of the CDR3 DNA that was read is TGTGCCAGCAGCTACAGGGGGCGAGACACCCAGTAC.

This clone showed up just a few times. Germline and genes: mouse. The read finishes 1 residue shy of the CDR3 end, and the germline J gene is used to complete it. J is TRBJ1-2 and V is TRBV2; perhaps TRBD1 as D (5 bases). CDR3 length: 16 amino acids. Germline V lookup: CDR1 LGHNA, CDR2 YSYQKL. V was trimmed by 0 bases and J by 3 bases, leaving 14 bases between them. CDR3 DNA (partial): TGTGCCAGCAGCCAAGAAGGGACGATGAGGGACTCCGACTACACC. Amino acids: CASSQEGTMRDSDYT. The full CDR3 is CASSQEGTMRDSDYTF.

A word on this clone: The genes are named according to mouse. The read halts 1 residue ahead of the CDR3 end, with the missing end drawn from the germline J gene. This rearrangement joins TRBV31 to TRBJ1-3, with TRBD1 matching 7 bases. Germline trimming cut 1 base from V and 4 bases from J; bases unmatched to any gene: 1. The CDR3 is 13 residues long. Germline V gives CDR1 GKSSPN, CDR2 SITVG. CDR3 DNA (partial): TGTGCCTGGAGTCCGGACAGGGGAAATACGCTCTAT. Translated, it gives CAWSPDRGNTLY. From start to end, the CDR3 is CAWSPDRGNTLYF.

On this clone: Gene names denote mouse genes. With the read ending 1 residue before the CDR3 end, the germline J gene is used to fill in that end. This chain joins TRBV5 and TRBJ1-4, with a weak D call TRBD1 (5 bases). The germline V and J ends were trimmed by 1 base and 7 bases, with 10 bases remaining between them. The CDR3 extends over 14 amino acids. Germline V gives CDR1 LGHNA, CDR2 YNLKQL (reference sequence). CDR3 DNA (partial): TGTGCCAGCAGCCAAGGCCAGGGAGGCGAAAGATTATTT. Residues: CASSQGQGGERLF. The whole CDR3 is CASSQGQGGERLFF.

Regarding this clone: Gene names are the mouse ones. This CDR3 is CASRDNSGNTLYF. CDR3 DNA, as far as it was read: TGTGCCAGCAGGGACAATTCTGGAAATACGCTCTAT. The chain combines TRBV3 with TRBJ1-3; the D gene is possibly TRBD1 (5 bases). The read ends 1 residue before the CDR3 terminus; that terminus is restored from the germline J gene. Deletions cut 6 bases from V and 0 bases from J, with 6 bases between. The CDR3 totals 13 residues. Germline loops: CDR1 SNHLY, CDR2 FYNGKV (reference sequence). Supplemented by reference TRBV3 and TRBJ1-3, the full variable domain reads GPKVLQIPSHQIIDMGQMVTLNCDPVSNHLYFYWYKQILGQQMEFLVNFYNGKVMEKSKLFKDQFSVERPDGSYFTLKIQPTALEDSAVYFCASRDNSGNTLYFGEGSRLIVV.

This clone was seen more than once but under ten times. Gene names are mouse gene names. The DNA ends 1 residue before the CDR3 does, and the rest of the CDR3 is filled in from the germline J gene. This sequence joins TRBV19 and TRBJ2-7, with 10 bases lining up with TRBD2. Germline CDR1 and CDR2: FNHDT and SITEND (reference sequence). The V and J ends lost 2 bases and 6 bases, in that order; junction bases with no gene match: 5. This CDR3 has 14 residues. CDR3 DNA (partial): TGTGCCAGCAGTATGGCTGGGGGGGCCCTTGAACAGTAC. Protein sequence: CASSMAGGALEQY. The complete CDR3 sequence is CASSMAGGALEQYF.

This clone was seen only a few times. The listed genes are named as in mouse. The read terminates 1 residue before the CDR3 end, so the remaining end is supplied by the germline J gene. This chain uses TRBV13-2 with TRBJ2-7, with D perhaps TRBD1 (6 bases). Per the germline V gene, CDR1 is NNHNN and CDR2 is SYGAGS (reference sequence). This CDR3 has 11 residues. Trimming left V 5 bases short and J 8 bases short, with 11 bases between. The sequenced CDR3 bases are TGTGCCAGCGGAAACAGGGTTCAACAGTAC. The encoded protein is CASGNRVQQY. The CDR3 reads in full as CASGNRVQQYF.

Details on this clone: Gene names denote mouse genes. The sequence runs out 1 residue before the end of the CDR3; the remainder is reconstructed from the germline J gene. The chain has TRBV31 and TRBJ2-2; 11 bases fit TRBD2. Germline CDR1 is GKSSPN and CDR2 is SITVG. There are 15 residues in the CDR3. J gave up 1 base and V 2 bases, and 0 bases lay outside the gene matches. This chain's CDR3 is CAWSGTGGNTGQLYF. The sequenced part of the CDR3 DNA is TGTGCCTGGAGTGGGACTGGGGGAAACACCGGGCAGCTCTAC.

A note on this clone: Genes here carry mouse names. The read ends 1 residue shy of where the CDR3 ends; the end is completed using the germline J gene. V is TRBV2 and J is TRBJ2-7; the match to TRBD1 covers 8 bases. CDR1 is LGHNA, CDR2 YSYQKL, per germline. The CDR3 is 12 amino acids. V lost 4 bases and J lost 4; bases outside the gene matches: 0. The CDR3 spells CASSRDRYEQYF. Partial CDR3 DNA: TGTGCCAGCAGCCGGGACAGGTATGAACAGTAC.